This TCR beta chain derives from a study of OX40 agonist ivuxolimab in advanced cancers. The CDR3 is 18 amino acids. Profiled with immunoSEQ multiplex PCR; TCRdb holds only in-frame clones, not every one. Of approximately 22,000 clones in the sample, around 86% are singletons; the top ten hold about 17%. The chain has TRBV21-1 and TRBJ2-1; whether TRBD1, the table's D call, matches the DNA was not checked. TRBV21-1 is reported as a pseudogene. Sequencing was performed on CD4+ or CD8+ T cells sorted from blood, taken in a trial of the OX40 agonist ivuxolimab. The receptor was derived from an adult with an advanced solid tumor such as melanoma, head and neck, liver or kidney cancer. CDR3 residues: CANSMSLRLDRQNNEQFF. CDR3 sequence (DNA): TGTGCCAACAGCATGAGCCTTCGATTGGACAGGCAGAACAATGAGCAGTTCTTC.